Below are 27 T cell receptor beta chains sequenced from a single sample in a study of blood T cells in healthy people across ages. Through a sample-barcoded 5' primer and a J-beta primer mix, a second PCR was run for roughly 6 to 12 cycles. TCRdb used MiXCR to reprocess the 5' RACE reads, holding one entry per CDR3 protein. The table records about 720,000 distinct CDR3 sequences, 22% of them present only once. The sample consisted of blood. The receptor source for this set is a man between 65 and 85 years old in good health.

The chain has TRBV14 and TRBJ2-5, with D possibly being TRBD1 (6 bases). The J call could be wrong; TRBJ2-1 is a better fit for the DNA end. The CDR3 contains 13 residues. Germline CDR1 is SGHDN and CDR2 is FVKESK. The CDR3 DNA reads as TGTGCCAGCAGCCAAATAGGGGGAAATGAGCAGTTCTTC. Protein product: CASSQIGGNEQFF.

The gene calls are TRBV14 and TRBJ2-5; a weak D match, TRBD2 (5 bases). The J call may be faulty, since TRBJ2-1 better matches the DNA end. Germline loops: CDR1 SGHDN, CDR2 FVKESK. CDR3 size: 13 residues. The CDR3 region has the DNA TGTGCCAGCAGCCAATACCGGACTAATGAGCAGTTCTTC. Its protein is CASSQYRTNEQFF.

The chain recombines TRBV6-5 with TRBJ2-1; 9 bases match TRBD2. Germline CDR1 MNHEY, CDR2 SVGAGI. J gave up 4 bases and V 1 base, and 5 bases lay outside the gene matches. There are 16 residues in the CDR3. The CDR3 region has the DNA TGTGCCAGCAGTTACTTTAGCGGGAGCGGGTACAATGAGCAGTTCTTC. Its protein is CASSYFSGSGYNEQFF.

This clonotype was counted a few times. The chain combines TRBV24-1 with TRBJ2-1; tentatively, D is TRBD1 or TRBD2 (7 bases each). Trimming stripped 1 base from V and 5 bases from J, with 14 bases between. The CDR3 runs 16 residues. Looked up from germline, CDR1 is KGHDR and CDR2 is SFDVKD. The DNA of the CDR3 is TGTGCCACCAGTGATTTTACGACAGGGAGGGACAATGAGCAGTTCTTC. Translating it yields CATSDFTTGRDNEQFF.

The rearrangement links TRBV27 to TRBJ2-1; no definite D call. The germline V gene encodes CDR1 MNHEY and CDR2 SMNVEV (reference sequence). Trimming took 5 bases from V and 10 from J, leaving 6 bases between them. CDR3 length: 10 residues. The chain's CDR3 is CASSRLEQFF. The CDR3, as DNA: TGTGCCAGCAGTCGCCTAGAGCAGTTCTTC.

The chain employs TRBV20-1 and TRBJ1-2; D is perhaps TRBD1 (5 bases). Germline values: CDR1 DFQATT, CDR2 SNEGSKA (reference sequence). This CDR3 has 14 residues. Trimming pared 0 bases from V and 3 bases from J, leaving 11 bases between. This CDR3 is CSAREWGRDYGYTF. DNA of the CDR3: TGCAGTGCTAGAGAGTGGGGCAGGGACTATGGCTACACCTTC.

CDR3 DNA sequence: TGTGCCAGCAGCGTAGACTACCGAAGGGGCAATGAGCAGTTCTTC. Protein product: CASSVDYRRGNEQFF. The rearrangement links TRBV7-7 to TRBJ2-1; perhaps D is TRBD1 or TRBD2 (5 bases each). Germline V gives CDR1 SSHAT, CDR2 FNYEAQ (reference sequence). The CDR3 extends over 15 amino acids. V lost 5 bases and J 6 bases, leaving 17 bases between the germline ends.

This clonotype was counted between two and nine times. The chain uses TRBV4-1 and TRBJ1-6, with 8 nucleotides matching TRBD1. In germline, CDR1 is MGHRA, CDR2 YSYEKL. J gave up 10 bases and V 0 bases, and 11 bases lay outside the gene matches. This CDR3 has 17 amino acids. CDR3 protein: CASSQEVPWTGLSPLHF. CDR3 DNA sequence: TGCGCCAGCAGCCAAGAAGTGCCCTGGACAGGGTTATCACCCCTCCACTTT.

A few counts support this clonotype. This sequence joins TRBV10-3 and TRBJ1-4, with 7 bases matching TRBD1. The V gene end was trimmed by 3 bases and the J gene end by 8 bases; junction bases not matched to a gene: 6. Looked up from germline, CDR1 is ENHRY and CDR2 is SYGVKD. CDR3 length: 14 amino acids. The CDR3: CAISDGTVGEKLFF. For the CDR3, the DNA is TGTGCCATCAGTGACGGGACAGTGGGCGAAAAACTGTTTTTT.

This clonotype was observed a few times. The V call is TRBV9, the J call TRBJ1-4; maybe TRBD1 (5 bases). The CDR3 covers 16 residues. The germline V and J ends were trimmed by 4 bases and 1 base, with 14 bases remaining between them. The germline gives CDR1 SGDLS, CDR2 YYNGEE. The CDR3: CASSPSPQGTNEKLFF. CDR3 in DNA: TGTGCCAGCAGCCCCTCCCCCCAGGGAACTAATGAAAAACTGTTTTTT. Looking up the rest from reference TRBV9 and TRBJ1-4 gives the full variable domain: DSGVTQTPKHLITATGQRVTLRCSPRSGDLSVYWYQQSLDQGLQFLIQYYNGEERAKGNILERFSAQQFPDLHSELNLSSLELGDSALYFCASSPSPQGTNEKLFFGSGTQLSVL.

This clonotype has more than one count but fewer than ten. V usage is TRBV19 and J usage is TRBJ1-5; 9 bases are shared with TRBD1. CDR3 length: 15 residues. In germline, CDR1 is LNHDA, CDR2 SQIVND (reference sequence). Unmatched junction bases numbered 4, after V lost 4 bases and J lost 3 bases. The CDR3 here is CASSRDRAFNQPQHF. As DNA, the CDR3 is TGTGCCAGTAGTAGGGACAGGGCGTTCAATCAGCCCCAGCATTTT. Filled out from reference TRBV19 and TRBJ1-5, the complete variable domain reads DGGITQSPKYLFRKEGQNVTLSCEQNLNHDAMYWYRQDPGQGLRLIYYSQIVNDFQKGDIAEGYSVSREKKESFPLTVTSAQKNPTAFYLCASSRDRAFNQPQHFGDGTRLSIL.

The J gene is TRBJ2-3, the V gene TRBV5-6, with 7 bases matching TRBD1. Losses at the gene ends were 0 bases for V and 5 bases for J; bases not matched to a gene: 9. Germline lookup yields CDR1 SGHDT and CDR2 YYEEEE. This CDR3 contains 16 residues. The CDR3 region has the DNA TGTGCCAGCAGCTTGGTAGGGGGCGTAATAGAAGATACGCAGTATTTT. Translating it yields CASSLVGGVIEDTQYF.

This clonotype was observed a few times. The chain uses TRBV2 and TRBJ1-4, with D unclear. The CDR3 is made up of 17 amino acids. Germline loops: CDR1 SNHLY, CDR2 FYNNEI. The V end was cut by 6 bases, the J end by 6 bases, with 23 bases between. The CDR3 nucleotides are TGTGCCAGCAGGAGACTTCTTGGGAGGCCGGATCATGAAAAACTGTTTTTT. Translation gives CASRRLLGRPDHEKLFF.

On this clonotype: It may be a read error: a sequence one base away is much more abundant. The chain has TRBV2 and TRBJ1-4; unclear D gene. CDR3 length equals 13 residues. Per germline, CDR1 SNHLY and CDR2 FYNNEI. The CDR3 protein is CAGHYSDNEKVFF. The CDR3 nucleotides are TGTGCCGGGCATTACAGTGATAATGAAAAAGTGTTTTTT.

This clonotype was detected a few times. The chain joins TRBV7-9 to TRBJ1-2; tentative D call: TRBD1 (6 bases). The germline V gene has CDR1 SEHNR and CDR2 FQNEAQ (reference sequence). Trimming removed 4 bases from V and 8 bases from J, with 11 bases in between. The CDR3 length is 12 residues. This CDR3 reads CASSSGGGGYTF. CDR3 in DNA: TGTGCCAGCAGCTCGGGGGGCGGCGGCTACACCTTC. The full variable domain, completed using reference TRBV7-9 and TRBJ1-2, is DTGVSQNPRHKITKRGQNVTFRCDPISEHNRLYWYRQTLGQGPEFLTYFQNEAQLEKSRLLSDRFSAERPKGSFSTLEIQRTEQGDSAMYLCASSSGGGGYTFGSGTRLTVV.

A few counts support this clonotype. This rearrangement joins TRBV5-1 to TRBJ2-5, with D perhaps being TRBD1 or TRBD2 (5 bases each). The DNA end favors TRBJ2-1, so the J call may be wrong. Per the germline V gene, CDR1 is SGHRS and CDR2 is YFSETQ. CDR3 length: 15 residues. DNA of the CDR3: TGCGCCAGCAGCTTGGAAGGGACGGTATACAATGAGCAGTTCTTC. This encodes CASSLEGTVYNEQFF.

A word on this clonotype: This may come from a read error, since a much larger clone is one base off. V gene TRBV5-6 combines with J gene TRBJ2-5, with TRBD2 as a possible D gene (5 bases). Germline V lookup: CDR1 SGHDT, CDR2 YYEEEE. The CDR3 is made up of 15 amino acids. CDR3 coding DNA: TGTGCCAACAGCTTGGCCAATCGGGGTTTGGAGACCCAGTACTTC. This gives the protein CANSLANRGLETQYF.

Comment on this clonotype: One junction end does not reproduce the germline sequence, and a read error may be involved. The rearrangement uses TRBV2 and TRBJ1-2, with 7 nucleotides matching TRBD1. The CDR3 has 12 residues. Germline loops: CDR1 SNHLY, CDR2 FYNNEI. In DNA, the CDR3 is TGTACCAGCAGCACAGGGGACAGCGGCTACACCTTC. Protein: CTSSTGDSGYTF.

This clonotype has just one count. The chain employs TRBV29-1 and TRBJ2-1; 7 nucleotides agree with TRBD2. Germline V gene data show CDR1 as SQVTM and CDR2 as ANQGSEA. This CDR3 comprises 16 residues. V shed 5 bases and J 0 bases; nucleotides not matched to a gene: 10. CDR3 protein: CSVKASGGSSYNEQFF. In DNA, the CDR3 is TGCAGCGTTAAGGCTAGCGGAGGAAGCTCCTACAATGAGCAGTTCTTC.

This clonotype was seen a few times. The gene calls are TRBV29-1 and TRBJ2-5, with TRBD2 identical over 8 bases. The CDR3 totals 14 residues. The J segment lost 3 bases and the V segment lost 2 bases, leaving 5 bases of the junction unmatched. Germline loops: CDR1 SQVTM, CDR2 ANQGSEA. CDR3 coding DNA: TGCAGCGTTGAAAAAATAGCGGGAAAAGAGACCCAGTACTTC. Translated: CSVEKIAGKETQYF.

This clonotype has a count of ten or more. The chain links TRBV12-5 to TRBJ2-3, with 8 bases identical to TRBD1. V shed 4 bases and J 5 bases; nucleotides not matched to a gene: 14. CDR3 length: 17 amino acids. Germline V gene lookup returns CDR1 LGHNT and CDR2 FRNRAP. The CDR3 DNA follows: TGTGCTAGTGGTTACATGAAGGGACAGGCCCTGGGAGATACGCAGTATTTT. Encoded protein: CASGYMKGQALGDTQYF.

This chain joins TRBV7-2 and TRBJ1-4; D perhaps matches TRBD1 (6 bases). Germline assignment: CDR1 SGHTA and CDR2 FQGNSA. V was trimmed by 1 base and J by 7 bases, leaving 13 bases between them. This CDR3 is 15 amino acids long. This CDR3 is CASSLGGAQVEKLFF. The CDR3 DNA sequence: TGTGCCAGCAGCTTAGGGGGGGCGCAGGTTGAAAAACTGTTTTTT.

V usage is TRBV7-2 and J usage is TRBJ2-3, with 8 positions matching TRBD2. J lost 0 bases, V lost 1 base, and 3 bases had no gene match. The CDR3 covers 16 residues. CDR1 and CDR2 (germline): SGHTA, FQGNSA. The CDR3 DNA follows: TGTGCCAGCAGCTTAGGGGGCGGGAGGAGCACAGATACGCAGTATTTT. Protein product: CASSLGGGRSTDTQYF.

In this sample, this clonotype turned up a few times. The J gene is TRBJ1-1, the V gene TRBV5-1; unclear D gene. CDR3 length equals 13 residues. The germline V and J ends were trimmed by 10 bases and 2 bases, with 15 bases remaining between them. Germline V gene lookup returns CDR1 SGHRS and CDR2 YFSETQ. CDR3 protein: CAPQGQTNTEAFF. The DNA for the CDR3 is TGCGCCCCTCAAGGGCAGACAAACACTGAAGCTTTCTTT.

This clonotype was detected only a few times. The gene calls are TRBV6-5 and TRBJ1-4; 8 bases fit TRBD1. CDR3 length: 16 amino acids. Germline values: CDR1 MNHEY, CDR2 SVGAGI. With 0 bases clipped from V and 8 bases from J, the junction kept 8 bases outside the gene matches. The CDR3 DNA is TGTGCCAGCAGTTACTCGCCAACAGGGGGTGGGGAAAAACTGTTTTTT. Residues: CASSYSPTGGGEKLFF.

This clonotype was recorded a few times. CDR3 DNA: TGCAGCGTTTTGGGCGGGCGATACAATGAGCAGTTCTTC. Its protein product is CSVLGGRYNEQFF. This chain connects TRBV29-1 to TRBJ2-1; D might be TRBD2 (5 bases). Germline-derived CDR1 and CDR2 are SQVTM and ANQGSEA. CDR3 length equals 13 residues. Trimming stripped 5 bases from V and 4 bases from J, with 12 bases between.

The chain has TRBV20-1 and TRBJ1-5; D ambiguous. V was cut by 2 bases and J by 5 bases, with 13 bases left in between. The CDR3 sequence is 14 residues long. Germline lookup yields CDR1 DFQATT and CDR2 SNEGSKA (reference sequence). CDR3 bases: TGCAGTGCTAGACTGGTGGGGATACATCAGCCCCAGCATTTT. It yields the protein CSARLVGIHQPQHF.